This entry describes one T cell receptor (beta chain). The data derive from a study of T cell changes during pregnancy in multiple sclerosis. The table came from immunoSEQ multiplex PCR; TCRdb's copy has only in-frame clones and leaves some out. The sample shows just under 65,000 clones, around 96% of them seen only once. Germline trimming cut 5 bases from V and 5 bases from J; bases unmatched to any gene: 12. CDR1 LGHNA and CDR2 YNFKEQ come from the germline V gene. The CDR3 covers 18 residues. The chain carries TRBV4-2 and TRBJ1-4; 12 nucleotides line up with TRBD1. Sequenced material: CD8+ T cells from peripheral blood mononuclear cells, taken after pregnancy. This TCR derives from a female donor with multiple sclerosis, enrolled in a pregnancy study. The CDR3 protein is CASSSSPGTGGLNEKLFF. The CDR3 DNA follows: TGTGCCAGCAGCTCAAGTCCCGGGACAGGGGGCCTCAATGAAAAACTGTTTTTT.